This is a list of T cell receptor beta chains from one sample in a study of T cells after yellow fever vaccination. TCRdb itself ran the 5' RACE reads through MiXCR, one entry per CDR3 protein. The sample has 300,000 to 400,000 distinct CDR3 sequences; around 4.1% are singletons. Sequencing was performed on PBMCs, taken 5 days after the yellow fever booster vaccination. These receptors all come from a young man who received the YFV17D yellow fever vaccine. CDR3s include the opening cysteine and the closing phenylalanine or tryptophan. Fields, in order: CDR3 DNA, CDR3 protein, D gene, clone size, V gene, J gene. A D gene is named only where the DNA matches it firmly. For some rows the clone size is stated as once, few or many, or as a class when expanded; others skip it.

DNA: TGTGCCAGCAGCGTAGGGGAGGGATCCACCTACGAGCAGTACTTC; CDR3: CASSVGEGSTYEQYF; D: TRBD2; size: few; V: TRBV9; J: TRBJ2-7
DNA: TGTGCCAGTAGTATTTCTCTGGTGAATGGCTACACCTTC; CDR3: CASSISLVNGYTF; D: NA; size: NA; V: TRBV19; J: TRBJ1-2
DNA: TGTGCCACCAGCAGAGGGGGGAATGAGCAGTTCTTC; CDR3: CATSRGGNEQFF; D: NA; size: few; V: TRBV15; J: TRBJ2-1
DNA: TGTGCCAGCAGCGCACGGACAGGGGCTTTGAACACCGGGGAGCTGTTTTTT; CDR3: CASSARTGALNTGELFF; D: TRBD1; size: few; V: TRBV7-8; J: TRBJ2-2
DNA: TGTGCCAGCAGGCTCGACAGGGGCACTGAAGCTTTCTTT; CDR3: CASRLDRGTEAFF; D: TRBD1; size: NA; V: TRBV12-3/TRBV12-4; J: TRBJ1-1
DNA: TGTGCCAGCAGCCTCCTAGCGGGGGGGGGCAATGAGCAGTTCTTC; CDR3: CASSLLAGGGNEQFF; D: TRBD2; size: many; V: TRBV7-3; J: TRBJ2-1
DNA: TGTGCCAGCAGTTCTGGTTTGGCAGGGTTCAATCAGCCCCAGCATTTT; CDR3: CASSSGLAGFNQPQHF; D: NA; size: few; V: TRBV6-2/TRBV6-3; J: TRBJ1-5
DNA: TGCGCCAGCAGCTTCAAGGAATTTAGGGAGACCCAGTACTTC; CDR3: CASSFKEFRETQYF; D: NA; size: many; V: TRBV5-1; J: TRBJ2-5
DNA: TGTGCCATCGCGGAAGCAGATACGCAGTATTTT; CDR3: CAIAEADTQYF; D: NA; size: many; V: TRBV15; J: TRBJ2-3
DNA: TGCGCCAGCAGTCATGGAAGACAGCCCCAGCATTTT; CDR3: CASSHGRQPQHF; D: NA; size: many; V: TRBV23-1; J: TRBJ1-5
DNA: TGTGCCAGCTCACCAGAGGGACAGCTGAACACTGAAGCTTTCTTT; CDR3: CASSPEGQLNTEAFF; D: TRBD1; size: many; V: TRBV18; J: TRBJ1-1
DNA: TGTGCCAGCAGTGTAAGGCTTCGGGCAGGAGTCTCTGGAAACACCATATATTTT; CDR3: CASSVRLRAGVSGNTIYF; D: NA; size: NA; V: TRBV2; J: TRBJ1-3
DNA: TGCGCCAGCAGCCAGCAGACAGGGCGCTCCTACGAGCAGTACTTC; CDR3: CASSQQTGRSYEQYF; D: TRBD1; size: many; V: TRBV4-3; J: TRBJ2-7
DNA: TGCGCCAGCAGCTTGCGGGGAGTAGGAGGGGTGGGATACAATGAGCAGTTCTTC; CDR3: CASSLRGVGGVGYNEQFF; D: NA; size: many; V: TRBV5-1; J: TRBJ2-1
DNA: TGTGCCAGCAGCTTAAATCCCCCGAGCAGTCAGGAGACCCAGTACTTC; CDR3: CASSLNPPSSQETQYF; D: NA; size: NA; V: TRBV7-2; J: TRBJ2-5
DNA: TGTGCCAGTAGTGCGACTCAAGGGGCTGAAGCTTTCTTT; CDR3: CASSATQGAEAFF; D: NA; size: few; V: TRBV19; J: TRBJ1-1
DNA: TGCAGTGCCCAGGACGACAGGGCCCTCAACGAGCAGTACTTC; CDR3: CSAQDDRALNEQYF; D: TRBD1; size: few; V: TRBV20-1; J: TRBJ2-7
DNA: TGTGCCAGCAGGCCCACTACAAGCGGGGGGTATGCGGAGCAGTTCTTC; CDR3: CASRPTTSGGYAEQFF; D: TRBD2; size: few; V: TRBV12-3/TRBV12-4; J: TRBJ2-1
DNA: TGTGCCAGCAGCCTTCCCACCTACGAGCAGTACTTC; CDR3: CASSLPTYEQYF; D: NA; size: many; V: TRBV7-2; J: TRBJ2-7
DNA: TGTGCCACCAGTGAGTCGACAGGGGGCAACACAGATACGCAGTATTTT; CDR3: CATSESTGGNTDTQYF; D: TRBD1; size: few; V: TRBV24-1; J: TRBJ2-3
DNA: TGTGCCAGCGGGTTAAACCGGCACACTGAAGCTTTCTTT; CDR3: CASGLNRHTEAFF; D: NA; size: few; V: TRBV6-5; J: TRBJ1-1
DNA: TGTGCCAGCAGCTGGGATCGCTATGGCTACACCTTC; CDR3: CASSWDRYGYTF; D: NA; size: few; V: TRBV7-2; J: TRBJ1-2
DNA: TGCAGTGCTAGGAGGCGGGGGCAAGAGACCCAGTACTTC; CDR3: CSARRRGQETQYF; D: TRBD2; size: few; V: TRBV20-1; J: TRBJ2-5
DNA: TGTGCCAGCAGTTACGGGACGGATAACTATGGCTACACCTTC; CDR3: CASSYGTDNYGYTF; D: NA; size: many; V: TRBV6-5; J: TRBJ1-2
DNA: TGCAGTGCTAGAGCGGGCATCTCCTACGAGCAGTACTTC; CDR3: CSARAGISYEQYF; D: NA; size: many; V: TRBV20-1; J: TRBJ2-7
DNA: TGTGCCAGCAGAACAGGGGAGCAGACCCAGTACTTC; CDR3: CASRTGEQTQYF; D: TRBD1; size: few; V: TRBV6-5; J: TRBJ2-5
DNA: TGTGCCAGCAGCTTGGGGGGGGCATCAGATACGCAGTATTTT; CDR3: CASSLGGASDTQYF; D: NA; size: few; V: TRBV7-9; J: TRBJ2-3
DNA: TGTGCCAGCAGCTTAGTCGGGGGGTCAGATACGCAGTATTTT; CDR3: CASSLVGGSDTQYF; D: TRBD2; size: many; V: TRBV7-3; J: TRBJ2-3
DNA: TGTGCCAGCAGCCCCTGGGGGGGAAAAGAGACCCAGTACTTC; CDR3: CASSPWGGKETQYF; D: TRBD2; size: many; V: TRBV9; J: TRBJ2-5
DNA: TGTGCCAGCAGTTACGCAGGGGTTAGCACAGATACGCAGTATTTT; CDR3: CASSYAGVSTDTQYF; D: NA; size: many; V: TRBV6-5; J: TRBJ2-3
DNA: TGTGCCAGCAGCGCCCAGGGACAGGGGAACACTGAAGCTTTCTTT; CDR3: CASSAQGQGNTEAFF; D: TRBD1; size: few; V: TRBV7-2; J: TRBJ1-1
DNA: TGCGCCAGCAGCTTGGCGGGGACATCGGAAGAGACCCAGTACTTC; CDR3: CASSLAGTSEETQYF; D: NA; size: NA; V: TRBV5-1; J: TRBJ2-5